This passage covers 11 T cell receptor beta chains from one sample sequenced in a study of T-cell reconstitution after alpha-beta-depleted transplantation in children. During its preparation, the TCRbeta library received unique molecular identifiers. Using its own MiXCR run on the PCR reads, TCRdb lists one record per CDR3 protein. Altogether approximately 510,000 distinct CDR3 sequences are present, around 18% being singletons, with the ten largest covering 2.5% to 3.5%. The sample consisted of PBMCs from the stem cell graft donor, taken from the stem cell graft. The receptor set was obtained from a human donor who donated a stem cell graft to a child with acute lymphoblastic leukemia.

This clonotype turned up a few times. This chain uses TRBV3-1 with TRBJ2-5; D possibly corresponds to TRBD2 (5 bases). The germline V and J ends were trimmed by 5 bases and 4 bases, with 14 bases remaining between them. This CDR3 region has 14 residues. Germline CDR1 is LGHDT and CDR2 is YNNKEL (reference sequence). The CDR3 sequence is CASSFREGPETQYF. CDR3 DNA sequence: TGTGCCAGCAGCTTCCGCGAGGGCCCAGAGACCCAGTACTTC.

The rearrangement joins TRBV5-4 to TRBJ2-3, with D possibly being TRBD1 (5 bases). Germline assignment: CDR1 SGHNT and CDR2 YYREEE (reference sequence). V lost 6 bases and J 2 bases, leaving 10 bases between the germline ends. The CDR3 is 13 residues long. This CDR3 is CASKRGFTDTQYF. The DNA for the CDR3 is TGTGCCAGCAAAAGGGGTTTCACAGATACGCAGTATTTT.

The genes are TRBV12-3 or TRBV12-4 and TRBJ2-7; possible D gene TRBD2, 5 bases. Trimming stripped 5 bases from V and 0 bases from J, with 17 bases between. This CDR3 contains 16 residues. CDR3 in amino acids: CASSPHGTGSSYEQYF. CDR3 nucleotide sequence: TGTGCCAGCAGTCCTCATGGAACGGGGAGCTCCTACGAGCAGTACTTC.

The V call is TRBV20-1, the J call TRBJ1-4, with no clear D. The CDR3 loop spans 13 amino acids. Germline CDR1 reads DFQATT; CDR2 reads SNEGSKA (reference sequence). V was pared by 2 bases and J by 4 bases, with 8 bases between. CDR3: CSARNRGNEKLFF. The CDR3 coding sequence is TGCAGTGCTAGAAACCGGGGTAATGAAAAACTGTTTTTT.

The chain links TRBV7-9 to TRBJ2-1; 7 positions match TRBD2. In germline, CDR1 is SEHNR, CDR2 FQNEAQ (reference sequence). The trim removed 6 bases at V and 4 bases at J, leaving 3 bases unmatched. The CDR3 is 13 amino acids. CDR3 bases: TGTGCCAGCAGGGGCGGGGGATACAATGAGCAGTTCTTC. This sequence encodes CASRGGGYNEQFF. The variable domain in full, completed from reference TRBV7-9 and TRBJ2-1, reads DTGVSQNPRHKITKRGQNVTFRCDPISEHNRLYWYRQTLGQGPEFLTYFQNEAQLEKSRLLSDRFSAERPKGSFSTLEIQRTEQGDSAMYLCASRGGGYNEQFFGPGTRLTVL.

The chain recombines TRBV3-1 with TRBJ2-2; possibly TRBD1 for D (6 bases). The CDR3 spans 14 residues. Germline V lookup: CDR1 LGHDT, CDR2 YNNKEL (reference sequence). Between the trimmed V and J ends, which lost 2 bases and 4 bases, there was a span of 8 bases. The CDR3 sequence: CASSQRGGTGELFF. The CDR3 region has the DNA TGTGCCAGCAGCCAACGAGGGGGCACCGGGGAGCTGTTTTTT.

The genes are TRBV29-1 and TRBJ2-1; TRBD1 aligns across 7 bases. The CDR3 has 16 amino acids. The junction had 8 bases not matched to a gene; V was cut back by 3 bases and J by 0 bases. The V gene's germline CDR1 is SQVTM and CDR2 ANQGSEA. CDR3: CSVDGVDRDSYNEQFF. The CDR3 coding sequence is TGCAGCGTTGACGGGGTAGACAGGGACTCCTACAATGAGCAGTTCTTC.

This clonotype has only a few counts. V and J are TRBV27 and TRBJ2-3, with D unclear. Trimming took 3 bases from V and 2 from J, leaving 15 bases between them. The CDR3 is 16 amino acids. CDR1 and CDR2 from the germline V gene are MNHEY and SMNVEV (reference sequence). CDR3 sequence reads: CASSFGGFQYTDTQYF. In nucleotides, the CDR3 is TGTGCCAGCAGTTTCGGCGGATTCCAATACACAGATACGCAGTATTTT.

This sequence joins TRBV7-8 and TRBJ2-5, with 10 bases identical to TRBD1. Germline-derived CDR1 and CDR2 are SGHVS and FQNEAQ. CDR3 size: 14 residues. Trimming took 5 bases from V and 5 from J; bases not matched to a gene: 5. The CDR3 here is CASSDDRGRETQYF. The CDR3 bases are TGTGCCAGCAGCGACGACAGGGGGCGGGAGACCCAGTACTTC.

The V and J genes are TRBV5-6 and TRBJ2-1; 9 bases fit TRBD2. The CDR3 covers 16 residues. The germline V gene has CDR1 SGHDT and CDR2 YYEEEE. J was trimmed by 8 bases and V by 2 bases; bases with no gene match: 11. CDR3 in amino acids: CASSFPSGMFSDEQFF. The CDR3, as DNA: TGTGCCAGCAGCTTTCCTAGCGGGATGTTTTCGGATGAGCAGTTCTTC.

The gene calls are TRBV30 and TRBJ1-4, with no clear D. This CDR3 spans 16 amino acids. V lost 4 bases and J 7 bases, leaving 22 bases between the germline ends. The germline V gene has CDR1 GTSNPN and CDR2 SVGIG (reference sequence). This CDR3 reads CAWTPVRGNRREKLFF. CDR3 DNA sequence: TGTGCCTGGACCCCGGTCAGAGGCAATCGGCGTGAAAAACTGTTTTTT.